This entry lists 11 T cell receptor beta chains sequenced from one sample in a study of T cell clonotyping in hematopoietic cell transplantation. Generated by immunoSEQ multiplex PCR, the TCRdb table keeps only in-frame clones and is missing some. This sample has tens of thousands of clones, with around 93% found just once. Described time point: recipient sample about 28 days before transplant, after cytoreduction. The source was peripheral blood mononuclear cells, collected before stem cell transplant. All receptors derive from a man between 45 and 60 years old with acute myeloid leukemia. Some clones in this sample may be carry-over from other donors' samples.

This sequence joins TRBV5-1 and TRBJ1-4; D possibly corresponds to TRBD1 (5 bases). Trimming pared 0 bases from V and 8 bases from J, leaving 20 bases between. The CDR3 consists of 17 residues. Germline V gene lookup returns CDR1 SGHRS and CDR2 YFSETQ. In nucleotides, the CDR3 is TGCGCCAGCAGCTTGGTTGGGGACCTCAATTCAGGGGAAAAACTGTTTTTT. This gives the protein CASSLVGDLNSGEKLFF.

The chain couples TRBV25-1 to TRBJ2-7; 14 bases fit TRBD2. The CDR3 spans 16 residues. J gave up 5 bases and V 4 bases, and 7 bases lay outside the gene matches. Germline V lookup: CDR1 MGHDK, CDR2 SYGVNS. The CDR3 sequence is CASSALGTSGRNEQYF. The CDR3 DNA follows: TGTGCCAGCAGTGCTCTAGGGACTAGCGGGAGAAACGAGCAGTACTTC.

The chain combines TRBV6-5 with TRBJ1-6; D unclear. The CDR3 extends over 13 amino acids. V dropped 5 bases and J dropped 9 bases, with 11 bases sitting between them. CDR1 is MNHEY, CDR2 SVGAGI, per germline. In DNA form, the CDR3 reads TGTGCCAGCAGTAAGGAGTCCGGTTCACCCCTCCACTTT. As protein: CASSKESGSPLHF.

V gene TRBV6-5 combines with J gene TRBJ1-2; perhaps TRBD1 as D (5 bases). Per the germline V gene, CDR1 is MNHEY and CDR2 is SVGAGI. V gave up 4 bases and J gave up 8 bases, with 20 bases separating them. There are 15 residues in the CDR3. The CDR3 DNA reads TGTGCCAGCAGTTTCTTTCGGGGCGTAACTATCGGCTACACCTTC. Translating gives CASSFFRGVTIGYTF.

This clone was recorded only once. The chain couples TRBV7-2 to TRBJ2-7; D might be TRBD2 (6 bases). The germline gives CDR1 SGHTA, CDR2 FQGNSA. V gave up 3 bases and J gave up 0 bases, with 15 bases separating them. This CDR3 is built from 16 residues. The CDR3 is CASSFSSVYSSYEQYF. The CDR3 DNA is TGTGCCAGCAGCTTCTCTAGCGTTTATAGCTCCTACGAGCAGTACTTC.

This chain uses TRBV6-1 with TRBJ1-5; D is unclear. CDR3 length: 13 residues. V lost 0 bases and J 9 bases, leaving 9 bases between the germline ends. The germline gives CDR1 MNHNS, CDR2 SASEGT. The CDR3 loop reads CASSEAGVGPQHF. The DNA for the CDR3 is TGTGCCAGCAGTGAAGCTGGGGTGGGGCCCCAGCATTTT.

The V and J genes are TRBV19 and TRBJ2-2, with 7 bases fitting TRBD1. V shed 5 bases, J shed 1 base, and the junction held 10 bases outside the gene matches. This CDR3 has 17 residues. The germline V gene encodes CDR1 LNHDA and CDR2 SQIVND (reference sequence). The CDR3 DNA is TGTGCCAGTAGTCGGCCCCCGGGACAGCTGAACACCGGGGAGCTGTTTTTT. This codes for CASSRPPGQLNTGELFF.

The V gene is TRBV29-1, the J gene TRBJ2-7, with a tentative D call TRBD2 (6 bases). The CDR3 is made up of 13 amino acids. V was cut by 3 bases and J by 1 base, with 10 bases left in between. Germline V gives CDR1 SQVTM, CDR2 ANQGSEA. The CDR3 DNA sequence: TGCAGCGTTGAGGAGGGTCAATCCTACGAGCAGTACTTC. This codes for CSVEEGQSYEQYF.

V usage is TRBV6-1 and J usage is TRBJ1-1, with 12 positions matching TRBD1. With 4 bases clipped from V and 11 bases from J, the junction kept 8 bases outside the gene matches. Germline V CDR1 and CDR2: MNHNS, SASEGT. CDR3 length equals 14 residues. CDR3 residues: CASSGDRDRGPAFF. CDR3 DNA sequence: TGTGCCAGCAGTGGGGACCGGGACAGGGGGCCTGCTTTCTTT.

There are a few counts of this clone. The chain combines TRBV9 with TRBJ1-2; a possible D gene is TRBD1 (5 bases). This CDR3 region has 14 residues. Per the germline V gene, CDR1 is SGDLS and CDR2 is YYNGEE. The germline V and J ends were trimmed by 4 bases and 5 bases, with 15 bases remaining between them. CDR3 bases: TGTGCCAGCAGCAGGCAGGCGGGGACTTATGGCTACACCTTC. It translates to CASSRQAGTYGYTF.

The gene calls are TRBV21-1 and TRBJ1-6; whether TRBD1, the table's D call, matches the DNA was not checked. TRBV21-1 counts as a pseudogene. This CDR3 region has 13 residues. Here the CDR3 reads CASSPQNNSPLHF. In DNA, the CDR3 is TGTGCCAGCAGCCCTCAGAATAATTCACCCCTCCACTTT.